This T cell receptor (beta chain) was captured in a study of T cell responses to AZD1222 COVID-19 vaccine (dated by TCRdb to about 2021). Regarding the complete study: A total of about 230 trial participants underwent TCR sequencing, of whom around 200 received two doses of AZD1222 and 26 received two doses of the MenACWY control vaccine. Enrollment into the trials was organized by age into subgroups of 18-55, 56-69 and 70-plus years, and those subgroups contained roughly 150, 30 and 60 TCR-sequenced participants, respectively. Broader findings and caveats from the paper: Conclusions about previously exposed vaccinees are limited, since just five or six AZD1222 recipients were seropositive for SARS-CoV-2 at baseline. CD4 TCRs associated with the vaccine covered the entire spike protein, and the dominant responses were in regions 160-218 and 743-854. Nearly half of unique spike-specific TCRs reportedly recognized epitopes outside regions mutated in the B.1.351 and B.1.1.7 variants. The 56-69-year group was small, and its depth increase did not reach significance, likely because of low power. Because no day 14 peak-response samples were available, repertoires were characterized only after the peak T cell response. Most participants were white British and females outnumbered males, and the authors suggested that clonal diversity may have been underestimated. After two AZD1222 doses, both the breadth and the depth of spike-specific TCRs were significantly higher than at day 0 and than in MenACWY recipients.

The time point label, as the study defines it: about 28 days (+/-7) after the second vaccine dose. This specimen's treatment or condition label, per the study, means: meningococcal conjugate vaccine given as trial control. Vaccinee samples were obtained from the UK trials COV001 and COV002, which included a single-blind randomized controlled phase 2/3 trial of AZD1222 (ChAdOx1 nCoV-19) in healthy adults. For TCRbeta chain sequencing, PBMC samples from trial participants were taken at day 0 and at day 28 after the second dose. Concerning this clone itself: Its antigen is unknown. No base quality information exists; no much larger clone differs at one position.

The germline V gene yields LGHNA for CDR1 and YSLEER for CDR2. At the junction V is shortened by 4 bases and J by 7 bases, with 20 bases in between. Its CDR3 holds 17 amino acids, cysteine through phenylalanine. CDR3 DNA only is kept here, 51 bases in frame from base 1. The CDR3 regions of human TCRbeta chains were subjected to immunosequencing. In the original analysis: Repertoire TCRs were matched against a reference library of SARS-CoV-2-specific TCRs generated with the MIRA antigen-specificity platform. Breadth meant the fraction of unique TCRs that were SARS-CoV-2-associated, whereas depth meant the fraction of total T cells that were SARS-CoV-2-associated. Each spike-specific TCR was assigned to its reactive spike region and to a CD4 or CD8 class using the MIRA data. Log10-transformed breadth and depth values were compared by one-way ANOVA with Sidak's multiple comparisons tests. Entries here come from immuneACCESS through TCRdb and include only in-frame sequences with V and J called. Some clones fail to appear in such tables; in the studies checked, an unresolved V gene covers under half of the shortfall, and the cause of the remainder is unknown. That table is the source of V, J and clone size, and D and trimming were worked out from the DNA. The sample records about 180,000 clones, around 89% of which are singletons. In total, the top ten clones hold about 4.3% of the sample.

The clonotype comes from an adult who received the MenACWY meningococcal vaccine as a control. The chain uses TRBV4-3 and TRBJ1-6; the D gene identity is not certain. The sample was peripheral blood, taken 28 days after the second dose of the MenACWY control vaccine. The sequence in DNA is TGCGCCAGCAGCCGCAACCGGGAACAGCTCATCAATTCACCCCTCCACTTT. Its product reads: CASSRNREQLINSPLHF.